This note documents a single T cell receptor (beta chain) sequence. Its antigen is undetermined. The record originates from a study of CD8 T cells in Susac syndrome. General study points: The study conceded that relatively few individuals underwent its TCR sequencing and HLA analysis.

TCR beta sequencing covered blood CD8+ and CD4+ T cells. The multiple sclerosis controls consisted of treatment-naive patients with relapsing-remitting disease, either stable or active. V lost 2 bases and J lost 7, with 19 bases in between. The CDR3 is 15 amino acids. CDR1 and CDR2 (germline): SQVTM, ANQGSEA. It was with random hexamers that 0.5 to 1 ug RNA was reverse transcribed. The TCR beta CDR3 was amplified by immunoSEQ multiplex PCR across 54 Vbeta, 13 Jbeta. TCRdb recomputed calls from the immunoSEQ multiplex PCR reads with MiXCR, one row per CDR3 protein. The sample carries about 430,000 distinct CDR3 sequences, 75% to 90% recorded once.

The J gene is TRBJ2-3, the V gene TRBV29-1; tentative D call: TRBD1 (5 bases). This sequence originates from a human donor with multiple sclerosis. Source material: CD8+ T cells from PBMCs. In DNA form, the CDR3 reads TGCAGCGTTGAAAGAGCCGACTTACAGGAGTATACGCAGTATTTT. Its protein is CSVERADLQEYTQYF.